One and the same sample provided the 20 T cell receptor beta chains below, sequenced in a study of a mutant IDH1 vaccine in newly diagnosed glioma. Time point noted: week 5, during vaccination. In the vaccine, a single dose held 300 ug of the mutant IDH1 20-mer peptide, along with topical imiquimod. Repertoires were generated with immunoSEQ multiplex PCR, while TCRdb's copy carries only in-frame clones and drops some. Seen here are 25,000 to 30,000 clones, around 89% observed once, and the top ten hold 20% to 25%. Their cognate antigens are unknown. The sample in question was PBMCs, obtained from a glioma patient whose treatment included an IDH1 peptide vaccine. All receptors derive from a man between 18 and 35 years old with glioma.

The chain joins TRBV7-9 to TRBJ1-3, with a possible D match to TRBD1 (5 bases). CDR3 length: 16 residues. Trimming pared 5 bases from V and 0 bases from J, leaving 14 bases between. Germline-derived CDR1 and CDR2 are SEHNR and FQNEAQ (reference sequence). The CDR3 reads CASSRGTFSSGNTIYF. The CDR3, as DNA: TGTGCCAGCAGCCGAGGGACGTTCAGCTCTGGAAACACCATATATTTT.

The rearrangement links TRBV7-9 to TRBJ1-4; D may be TRBD1 (6 bases). CDR1 and CDR2 from the germline V gene are SEHNR and FQNEAQ (reference sequence). The CDR3 has 15 amino acids. V was cut by 4 bases and J by 2 bases, with 11 bases left in between. The CDR3 is CASSSQGSTNEKLFF. The CDR3 nucleotides are TGTGCCAGCAGCTCACAGGGAAGTACTAATGAAAAACTGTTTTTT.

The rearrangement links TRBV5-6 to TRBJ2-6; tentatively, D is TRBD2 (5 bases). V shed 1 base and J shed 0 bases, with 8 bases lying between them. The germline CDR1 and CDR2 sequences are SGHDT and YYEEEE. The CDR3 is 16 amino acids. The chain's CDR3 is CASSLPRDSGANVLTF. The DNA of the CDR3 is TGTGCCAGCAGCTTGCCCCGGGACTCTGGGGCCAACGTCCTGACTTTC.

This clone appeared once. The chain employs TRBV7-2 and TRBJ2-1; D ambiguous. In germline, CDR1 is SGHTA, CDR2 FQGNSA. V lost 0 bases and J 1 base, leaving 13 bases between the germline ends. The CDR3 has 17 amino acids. Written as DNA, the CDR3 is TGTGCCAGCAGCTTAGCCAGGACCGCTCCTTCCTACAATGAGCAGTTCTTC. As protein: CASSLARTAPSYNEQFF.

The count of this clone is one. The chain couples TRBV9 to TRBJ2-1; 10 bases match TRBD2. V gave up 0 bases and J gave up 7 bases; unmatched junction bases: 4. This CDR3 contains 15 residues. Germline V lookup: CDR1 SGDLS, CDR2 YYNGEE. CDR3 sequence (DNA): TGTGCCAGCAGCGTAGGGCTAGCGGGAGATAATGAGCAGTTCTTC. Residues: CASSVGLAGDNEQFF.

The chain carries TRBV5-4 and TRBJ2-6, with TRBD2 identical over 15 bases. From germline, CDR1 is SGHNT and CDR2 YYREEE (reference sequence). This CDR3 has 18 residues. The V segment lost 1 base and the J segment 3 bases; nucleotides outside the gene matches: 2. The DNA for the CDR3 is TGTGCCAGCAGCTTGCCGGGACTAGCGGGAGGTGGGGCCAACGTCCTGACTTTC. Its translation: CASSLPGLAGGGANVLTF.

The V gene is TRBV27, the J gene TRBJ2-1; no firm D call. Germline assignment: CDR1 MNHEY and CDR2 SMNVEV (reference sequence). Trimming pared 4 bases from V and 6 bases from J, leaving 4 bases between. The CDR3 is 11 residues long. As DNA, the CDR3 is TGTGCCAGCAGTTATCTCAATGAGCAGTTCTTC. As protein: CASSYLNEQFF.

The chain has TRBV29-1 and TRBJ1-5; 9 nucleotides line up with TRBD1. CDR1 is SQVTM, CDR2 ANQGSEA, per germline. The CDR3 covers 14 residues. V shed 5 bases, J shed 4 bases, and the junction held 6 bases outside the gene matches. As DNA, the CDR3 is TGCAGCGTTCTGGAGACAGGGGGAAATCAGCCCCAGCATTTT. Translating it yields CSVLETGGNQPQHF.

This clone has only one observation. This chain connects TRBV7-2 to TRBJ1-2; 7 bases align to TRBD1. The CDR3 runs 14 residues. V lost 5 bases to trimming and J lost 8 bases; unmatched junction nucleotides: 11. CDR1 SGHTA and CDR2 FQGNSA come from the germline V gene. The CDR3: CASSAGTAPRGYTF. The CDR3 region has the DNA TGTGCCAGCAGCGCGGGGACAGCCCCCAGAGGCTACACCTTC. The full variable domain, its missing parts supplied by reference TRBV7-2 and TRBJ1-2, is GAGVSQSPSNKVTEKGKDVELRCDPISGHTALYWYRQSLGQGLEFLIYFQGNSAPDKSGLPSDRFSAERTGGSVSTLTIQRTQQEDSAVYLCASSAGTAPRGYTFGSGTRLTVV.

This clone was recorded only once. Written as DNA, the CDR3 is TGTGCCAGCTTCGAAAAACCGAGGGAATACACCGGGGAGCTGTTTTTT. As protein: CASFEKPREYTGELFF. This chain links TRBV5-6 with TRBJ2-2, with TRBD2 as a possible D gene (5 bases). The CDR3 covers 16 residues. CDR1 SGHDT and CDR2 YYEEEE come from the germline V gene. V lost 7 bases and J lost 3, with 19 bases in between.

V is TRBV7-9 and J is TRBJ2-5; 9 nucleotides line up with TRBD1. V trimming: 3 bases; J trimming: 5 bases; junction bases outside the gene matches: 7. CDR3 length: 15 residues. CDR1 is SEHNR, CDR2 FQNEAQ, per germline (reference sequence). The CDR3 bases are TGTGCCAGCAGCTTCAACAGGGGGCTCTGGGAGACCCAGTACTTC. It translates to CASSFNRGLWETQYF.

The chain joins TRBV7-9 to TRBJ2-5; D possibly corresponds to TRBD1 (5 bases). This CDR3 region has 13 residues. Trimming shortened V by 4 bases and J by 3 bases, and 9 bases separated the two germline ends. Germline CDR1 SEHNR, CDR2 FQNEAQ (reference sequence). The CDR3 loop is CASSSDRKETQYF. The CDR3 DNA is TGTGCCAGCAGCTCTGACAGAAAAGAGACCCAGTACTTC.

The chain employs TRBV4-3 and TRBJ2-7, with D perhaps TRBD1 (5 bases). Germline values: CDR1 LGHNA, CDR2 YSLEER. Trimming removed 0 bases at V and 1 base at J, with 13 bases between. The CDR3 has 16 amino acids. CDR3 residues: CASSQELWGISYEQYF. Written as DNA, the CDR3 is TGCGCCAGCAGCCAAGAATTATGGGGCATTTCCTACGAGCAGTACTTC.

The genes are TRBV19 and TRBJ1-5; D gene ambiguous. Germline CDR1 LNHDA, CDR2 SQIVND (reference sequence). The CDR3 has 15 amino acids. V was pared by 1 base and J by 0 bases, with 7 bases between. CDR3: CASSIGTVSNQPQHF. CDR3 DNA: TGTGCCAGTAGTATAGGCACAGTTAGCAATCAGCCCCAGCATTTT. The variable domain in full, completed from reference TRBV19 and TRBJ1-5, reads DGGITQSPKYLFRKEGQNVTLSCEQNLNHDAMYWYRQDPGQGLRLIYYSQIVNDFQKGDIAEGYSVSREKKESFPLTVTSAQKNPTAFYLCASSIGTVSNQPQHFGDGTRLSIL.

This chain connects TRBV30 to TRBJ2-7; D remains ambiguous. Germline-derived CDR1 and CDR2 are GTSNPN and SVGIG (reference sequence). The V end lost 0 bases, the J end lost 5 bases, and 11 bases lay between the germline ends. The CDR3 totals 13 residues. DNA for the CDR3: TGTGCCTGGAGTGTAAGGGCGGTGAACGAGCAGTACTTC. Its translation: CAWSVRAVNEQYF.

This sequence joins TRBV25-1 and TRBJ2-7, with D perhaps TRBD1 (7 bases). CDR1 is MGHDK and CDR2 is SYGVNS in the germline V gene. There are 15 residues in the CDR3. V was pared by 2 bases and J by 7 bases, with 18 bases between. The DNA for the CDR3 is TGTGCCAGCAGTGAACGTATGACAGGGAGGCGGGAGCAGTACTTC. Its protein is CASSERMTGRREQYF.

The genes are TRBV4-3 and TRBJ2-1, with 9 positions matching TRBD1. CDR1 LGHNA and CDR2 YSLEER come from the germline V gene. The junction had 9 bases not matched to a gene; V was cut back by 0 bases and J by 9 bases. The length of the CDR3 is 16 residues. CDR3 coding DNA: TGCGCCAGCAGCCAAGATCGCGGGACAGGGTTCGGTGAGCAGTTCTTC. Translation gives CASSQDRGTGFGEQFF.

This clone was seen only a few times. The rearrangement links TRBV5-1 to TRBJ2-5; TRBD1 is a possible D gene (6 bases). The CDR3 totals 14 residues. V was shortened by 0 bases and J by 3 bases, with 9 bases between the two germline ends. Germline loops: CDR1 SGHRS, CDR2 YFSETQ. This chain's CDR3 is CASSLVGTKETQYF. The DNA of the CDR3 is TGCGCCAGCAGCTTGGTGGGGACAAAAGAGACCCAGTACTTC.

The chain is built from TRBV10-3 and TRBJ2-7; D is possibly TRBD1 (5 bases). Germline CDR1 and CDR2: ENHRY and SYGVKD. Between the trimmed V and J ends, which lost 4 bases and 5 bases, there was a span of 15 bases. The CDR3 has 14 residues. CDR3 protein: CAISVLPGLHEQYF. CDR3 DNA sequence: TGTGCCATCAGTGTTCTTCCAGGGCTCCACGAGCAGTACTTC.

The chain couples TRBV7-2 to TRBJ2-7; D remains unclear. The length of the CDR3 is 14 residues. With 0 bases removed from V and 5 bases from J, the gap between germline ends came to 11 bases. Germline loops: CDR1 SGHTA, CDR2 FQGNSA. The CDR3 reads CASSLAVANHEQYF. DNA for the CDR3: TGTGCCAGCAGCTTAGCGGTTGCCAACCACGAGCAGTACTTC.